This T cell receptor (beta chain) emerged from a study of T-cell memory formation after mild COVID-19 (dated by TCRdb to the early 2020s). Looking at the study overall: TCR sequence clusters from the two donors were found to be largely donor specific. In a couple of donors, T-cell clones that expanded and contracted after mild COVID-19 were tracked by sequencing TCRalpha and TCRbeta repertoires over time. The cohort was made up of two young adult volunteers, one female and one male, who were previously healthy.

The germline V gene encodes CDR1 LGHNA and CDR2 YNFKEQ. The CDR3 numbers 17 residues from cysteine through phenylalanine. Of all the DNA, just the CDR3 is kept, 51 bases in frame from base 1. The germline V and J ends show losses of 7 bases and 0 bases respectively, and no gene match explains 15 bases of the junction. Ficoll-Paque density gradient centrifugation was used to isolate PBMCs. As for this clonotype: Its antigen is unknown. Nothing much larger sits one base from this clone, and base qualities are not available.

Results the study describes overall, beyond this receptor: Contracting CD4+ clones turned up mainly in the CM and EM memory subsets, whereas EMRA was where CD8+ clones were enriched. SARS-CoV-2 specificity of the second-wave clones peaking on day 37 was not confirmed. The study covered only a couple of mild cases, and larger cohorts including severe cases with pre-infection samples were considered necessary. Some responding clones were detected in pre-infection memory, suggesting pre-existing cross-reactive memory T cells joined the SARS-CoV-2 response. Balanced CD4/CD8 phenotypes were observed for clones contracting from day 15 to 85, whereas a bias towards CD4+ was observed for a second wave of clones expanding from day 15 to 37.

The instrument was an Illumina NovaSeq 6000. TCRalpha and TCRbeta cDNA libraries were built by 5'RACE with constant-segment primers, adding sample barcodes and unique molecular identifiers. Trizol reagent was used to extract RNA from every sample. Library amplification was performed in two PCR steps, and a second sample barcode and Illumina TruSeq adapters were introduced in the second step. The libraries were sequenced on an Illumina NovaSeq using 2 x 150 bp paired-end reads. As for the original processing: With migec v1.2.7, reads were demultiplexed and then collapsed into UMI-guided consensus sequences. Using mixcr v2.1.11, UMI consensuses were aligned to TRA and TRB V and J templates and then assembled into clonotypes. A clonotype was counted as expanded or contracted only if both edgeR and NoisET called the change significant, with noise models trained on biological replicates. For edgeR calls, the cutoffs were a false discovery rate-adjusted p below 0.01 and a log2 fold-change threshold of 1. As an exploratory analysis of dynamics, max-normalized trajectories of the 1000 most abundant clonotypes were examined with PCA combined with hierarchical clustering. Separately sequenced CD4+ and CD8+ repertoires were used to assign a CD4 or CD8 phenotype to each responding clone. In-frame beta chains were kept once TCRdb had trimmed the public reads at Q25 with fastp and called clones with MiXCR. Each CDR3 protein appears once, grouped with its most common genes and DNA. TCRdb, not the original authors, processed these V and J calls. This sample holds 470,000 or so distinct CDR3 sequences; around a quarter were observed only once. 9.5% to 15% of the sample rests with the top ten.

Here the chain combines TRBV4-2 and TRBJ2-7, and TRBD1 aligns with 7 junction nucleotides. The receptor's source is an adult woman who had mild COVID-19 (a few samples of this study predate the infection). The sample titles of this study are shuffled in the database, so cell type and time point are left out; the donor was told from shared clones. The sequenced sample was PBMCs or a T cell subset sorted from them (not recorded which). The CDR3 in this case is CASTLQLDRSTSYEQYF. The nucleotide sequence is TGTGCCAGCACCCTACAGCTGGACAGGTCGACCTCCTACGAGCAGTACTTC.